What follows is one T cell receptor beta chain and its context. Germline assignment: CDR1 SEHNR and CDR2 FQNEAQ (reference sequence). The CDR3 length is 14 residues. V lost 1 base, J lost 5 bases, and 12 bases lay in between. This entry is derived from a study of blood T cell repertoires in COVID-19. Study summary: The study drew acute and convalescent COVID-19 samples from the United States, Italy and Spain. The cDNA or gDNA used as material had been derived from T cells, B-cell-depleted T cells, or PBMCs.

Authors' analysis steps: Amplification of reference gene primers provided the estimated nucleated cell counts. Clones were read by immunoSEQ multiplex PCR, and TCRdb kept only the in-frame ones, dropping some. V and J calls plus clone size are reproduced from that table; the DNA served to infer D and trimming. The profile covers under 500,000 clones, with about 89% appearing a single time and roughly 4.3% taken by the ten largest. This receptor was taken from a woman aged 30 to 39 with acute or convalescent COVID-19. The V call is TRBV7-9, the J call TRBJ2-7; D possibly corresponds to TRBD2 (5 bases). The sequencing input was peripheral blood. This CDR3 is CASSLENDYNEQYF. The DNA for the CDR3 is TGTGCCAGCAGCTTAGAAAATGACTATAACGAGCAGTACTTC.